The TCR beta chain described here comes from a study of vaccination and CD4 T cells after COVID-19. The sample's treatment: approximately 10-day PBMC culture with coronavirus spike peptide pools or control peptides (ViraFEST assay). TCRs were sequenced by ViraFEST after antigen-specific T cells had been expanded with peptide pools. A half-volume replacement of the medium with fresh IL-2 medium was performed on days 3 and 7. This clonotype was observed a few times. What it recognizes is unknown. Broader study findings: Only relatively few convalescent patients were studied, and early post-infection timepoints were not analyzed.

With the Oncomine TCR Beta short-read assay, DNA from cultured CD4+ T cells was sequenced. TCRdb redid the calling of the PCR reads with MiXCR, one entry per CDR3 protein. Of approximately 21,000 distinct CDR3 sequences detected, less than 55% appear once; the ten largest clones hold roughly 15%. Deletions cut 5 bases from V and 6 bases from J, with 11 bases between. Germline CDR1 reads SGHTA; CDR2 reads FQGTGA. The CDR3 is 14 amino acids. The receptor was derived from a human donor who had recovered from COVID-19. Sample: CD4+ T cells from blood, cultured in vitro. J is TRBJ1-6 and V is TRBV7-3; D perhaps matches TRBD1 (6 bases). This chain's CDR3 is CASSQGQFNSPLHF. DNA for the CDR3: TGTGCCAGCAGCCAAGGACAGTTTAATTCACCCCTCCACTTT.